The entry below describes one T cell receptor (beta chain). Assay: immunoSEQ multiplex PCR; the TCRdb copy retains only in-frame clones and omits some. The repertoire holds 330,000 or so clones, with around nine tenths as singletons. The sample is drawn from a study of blood T cell repertoires in COVID-19. CDR1 and CDR2 (germline): SGDLS, YYNGEE. Trimming took 0 bases from V and 7 from J; bases not matched to a gene: 5. CDR3 length: 15 amino acids. This sequence originates from a woman in her twenties or thirties who had been exposed to COVID-19. The material sequenced was PBMCs or T cells enriched from blood (not recorded which). This chain connects TRBV9 to TRBJ1-4, with 8 positions matching TRBD1. The CDR3 DNA reads as TGTGCCAGCAGCGTAGAGGACAGGGAGTTTGAAAAACTGTTTTTT. It yields the protein CASSVEDREFEKLFF.